This T cell receptor (beta chain) was sequenced during a study of T-cell reconstitution after alpha-beta-depleted transplantation in children. The table lists this clonotype with many counts. The authors prepared the TCRbeta library with unique molecular identifiers. From the PCR reads, TCRdb called clonotypes with MiXCR, one entry per CDR3 protein. The table includes 600,000 to 700,000 distinct CDR3 sequences, 16% detected once. Sequenced here: PBMCs from the stem cell graft donor, sampled from the stem cell graft. The source is a human donor who donated a stem cell graft to a child with acute myeloid leukemia.

This chain's CDR3 is CSALMRGGVYNEQFF. CDR3 sequence (DNA): TGCAGTGCTTTGATGAGGGGGGGGGTTTACAATGAGCAGTTCTTC. The J gene is TRBJ2-1, the V gene TRBV20-1, with a weak D call TRBD2 (7 bases). This CDR3 is built from 15 residues. In germline, CDR1 is DFQATT, CDR2 SNEGSKA (reference sequence). V was cut by 5 bases and J by 4 bases, with 18 bases left in between.